The rows below give T cell receptor beta chains drawn from one sample of a study of blood T cell repertoires in COVID-19. Using immunoSEQ multiplex PCR, the repertoire was profiled, and TCRdb retains in-frame clones only, with some absent. The table records some 190,000 clones, roughly 81% of them present only once. Sequenced material: peripheral blood. The source is a woman aged 35 to 49 with COVID-19, enrolled during active disease. The CDR3 runs from the conserved cysteine through the conserved F or W. Fields, in order: D gene, clone size, V gene, J gene, CDR3 DNA, CDR3 protein. A D gene is named only where the DNA matches it firmly. Size is omitted from some rows. Given values are once, few, many or a class for expanded clones.

.,.,TRBV21-1,TRBJ2-7,TGTGCCAGCAGCTCACTAGCGGCACGACCCTACCTACGAGCAGTAAAAAAAGAAGAGTACTTC,CASSSLAARPYLRAVKKEEYF
TRBD2,.,TRBV7-9,TRBJ2-3,TGTGCCAGCAGCCCTAGCGGGAGAAGCACAGATACGCAGTATTTT,CASSPSGRSTDTQYF
.,.,TRBV19,TRBJ1-5,TGTGCCAGTAGTCCGATAGGACAGACCCAGCCCCAGCATTTT,CASSPIGQTQPQHF
TRBD1,once,TRBV2,TRBJ2-7,TGTGCCAGCAGTACCGGGACAGGGGTTGTAGACGAGCAGTACTTC,CASSTGTGVVDEQYF
.,.,TRBV2,TRBJ2-5,TGTGCCAGCAACGGGCAGGGAAAAGAGACCCAGTACTTC,CASNGQGKETQYF
.,.,TRBV7-2,TRBJ1-6,TGTGCCAGCAGCCCCTGGACGGGACAAGGGAATTCACCCCTCCACTTT,CASSPWTGQGNSPLHF
TRBD1,.,TRBV7-2,TRBJ1-5,TGTGCCAGCAGCCCCGGACAGGGAAGGCACAATCAGCCCCAGCATTTT,CASSPGQGRHNQPQHF
.,once,TRBV7-2,TRBJ2-5,TGTGCCAGCAGCTTAACGGGGACCCAGTACTTC,CASSLTGTQYF
.,.,TRBV11-3,TRBJ2-5,TGTGCCAGCAGCTTCGGGGGATTGGGGCAAGAGACCCAGTACTTC,CASSFGGLGQETQYF
.,.,TRBV5-1,TRBJ2-1,TGCGCCAGCAGCTTTCTGACTGAGGCTTACAATGAGCAGTTCTTC,CASSFLTEAYNEQFF
TRBD1,.,TRBV14,TRBJ1-2,TGTGCCAGCAGCCAAGGTGGCGGGACAGACTATGGCTACACCTTC,CASSQGGGTDYGYTF
TRBD2,.,TRBV5-4,TRBJ2-3,TGTGCCAGCAGCCGTAGCGGGACCACAGATACGCAGTATTTT,CASSRSGTTDTQYF
.,.,TRBV24-1,TRBJ2-3,TGTGCCACCAGTGACCCCGGTTTAGATACGCAGTATTTT,CATSDPGLDTQYF
.,.,TRBV1,TRBJ2-1,TGCACCAGCAGCCAAGAAAACTTGGACAGCCGAAATGAGCAGTTCTTC,CTSSQENLDSRNEQFF
.,.,TRBV3-1/TRBV3-2,TRBJ2-1,TGTGCCAGCAGCCCCGGGACTCAGGAATACAATGAGCAGTTCTTC,CASSPGTQEYNEQFF
.,few,TRBV7-3,TRBJ1-4,TGTGCCAGCAGCTTATCGGGCGCGGGCCCCGGGGAAAAACTGTTTTTT,CASSLSGAGPGEKLFF
TRBD1,.,TRBV30,TRBJ1-1,TGTGCCTGGAGTATGTATTGGGACAGCGAAACTGAAGCTTTCTTT,CAWSMYWDSETEAFF
.,.,TRBV6-1,TRBJ1-1,TGTGCCAGCAGTGAAATAAGGGGGAGACTGGCTTTCTTT,CASSEIRGRLAFF
.,.,TRBV20-1,TRBJ2-3,TGCAGTGCTAGTAGGGGTCAAGTGACAGATACGCAGTATTTT,CSASRGQVTDTQYF
TRBD2,.,TRBV18,TRBJ2-7,TGTGCCAGCTCACCGGCTAGCGGCGCCTACGAGCAGTACTTC,CASSPASGAYEQYF
TRBD1,.,TRBV6-5,TRBJ1-1,TGTGCCAGCAGTTACCCCGACAGGGGAAACACTGAAGCTTTCTTT,CASSYPDRGNTEAFF
.,.,TRBV11-2,TRBJ2-2,TGTGCCAGCAGCTTTGCACAGGGATCCCTTCAGAACACCGGGGAGCTGTTTTTT,CASSFAQGSLQNTGELFF
.,.,TRBV14,TRBJ2-5,TGTGCCAGCAGCCAAGAGACAGGTCACGGGGAGACCCAGTACTTC,CASSQETGHGETQYF
TRBD1,.,TRBV5-1,TRBJ2-4,TGCGCCAGCAGCCCGGGGACAGGGAGTACCAAAAACATTCAGTACTTC,CASSPGTGSTKNIQYF
TRBD1,.,TRBV5-1,TRBJ2-5,TGCGCCAGCAGCACGGGACAGGGTCGGGAGACCCAGTACTTC,CASSTGQGRETQYF
.,medium-sized,TRBV9,TRBJ2-1,TGTGCCAGTGCGGGTTCCAATGAGCAGTTCTTC,CASAGSNEQFF
TRBD1,.,TRBV30,TRBJ1-2,TGTGCCTGGGAGAACAGGGGAGTTGGCTACACCTTC,CAWENRGVGYTF
TRBD1,.,TRBV5-1,TRBJ1-2,TGCGCCAGCAGCGAACAACCGGGACAGGGCCACTATGGCTACACCTTC,CASSEQPGQGHYGYTF
TRBD2,.,TRBV7-6,TRBJ2-5,TGTGCCAGCAGCTCCTCAGGACTAGCGGGAGGAGAGACCCAGTACTTC,CASSSSGLAGGETQYF
TRBD2,once,TRBV9,TRBJ2-3,TGTGCCAGCAGCACCAGCGGGGGGGCGGCAGATACGCAGTATTTT,CASSTSGGAADTQYF
.,.,TRBV4-2,TRBJ1-2,TGTGCCAGCAGCCAAGATCAACCAGGTGCCTATGGCTACACCTTC,CASSQDQPGAYGYTF
.,.,TRBV5-1,TRBJ2-7,TGCGCCAGCAGCTTGTCCCCGGGATACGAGCAGTACTTC,CASSLSPGYEQYF
.,.,TRBV14,TRBJ2-3,TGTGCCAGCAGCCAAGTAAACCACATGGATACGCAGTATTTT,CASSQVNHMDTQYF
.,.,TRBV27,TRBJ2-1,TGTGCCAGCAGTTTATCGATAGTCTTTGGTGAGCAGTTCTTC,CASSLSIVFGEQFF
.,.,TRBV7-3,TRBJ2-2,TGTGCCAGCAGCGAGGGCGGGGAGCTGTTTTTT,CASSEGGELFF
.,.,TRBV6-5,TRBJ1-1,TGTGCCAGCAAGGACAGCGACACTGAAGCTTTCTTT,CASKDSDTEAFF
TRBD2,.,TRBV20-1,TRBJ2-5,TGCAGTGCTAGTCCCCTGGCCGGAGCGGGACTAGCTCAGACCCAGTACTTC,CSASPLAGAGLAQTQYF
.,.,TRBV19,TRBJ1-1,TGTGCCAGTAGTGCCCCGGGACTCCTGAACACTGAAGCTTTCTTT,CASSAPGLLNTEAFF
TRBD1,.,TRBV6-5,TRBJ1-2,TGTGCCAGCAGTCCACAGGGGACTAACTATGGCTACACCTTC,CASSPQGTNYGYTF
.,.,TRBV27,TRBJ2-5,TGTGCCAGCAGTCCCCTCATGGGAGGGGGCCAAGAGACCCAGTACTTC,CASSPLMGGGQETQYF
.,.,TRBV27,TRBJ1-4,TGTGCCAGCGCCCCCTGGGGGCAGGGTGAGGCTGATGAAAAACTGTTTTTT,CASAPWGQGEADEKLFF
.,.,TRBV30,TRBJ1-2,TGTGCCTGGAGCCAGGTTTCTGGTCATCTCTATGGCTACACCTTC,CAWSQVSGHLYGYTF
.,.,TRBV7-2,TRBJ1-1,TGTGCCAGCAGCCTCCATGGACAGAACACTGAAGCTTTCTTT,CASSLHGQNTEAFF
TRBD1,.,TRBV15,TRBJ2-5,TGTGCCACCAGCCGGACAGGTCGACCCCCCGAGACCCAGTACTTC,CATSRTGRPPETQYF
.,.,TRBV29-1,TRBJ2-3,TGCAGCGTTGAATACGCTGGGACTAGCACAGATACGCAGTATTTT,CSVEYAGTSTDTQYF
TRBD1,.,TRBV15,TRBJ2-1,TGTGCCACCAGCAGAGATCAAGGGGGCCTTGATGAGCAGTTCTTC,CATSRDQGGLDEQFF
.,.,TRBV6-4,TRBJ1-1,TGTGCCAGCAGTGAAGGAAAGAGGGTGAGCACTGAAGCTTTCTTT,CASSEGKRVSTEAFF